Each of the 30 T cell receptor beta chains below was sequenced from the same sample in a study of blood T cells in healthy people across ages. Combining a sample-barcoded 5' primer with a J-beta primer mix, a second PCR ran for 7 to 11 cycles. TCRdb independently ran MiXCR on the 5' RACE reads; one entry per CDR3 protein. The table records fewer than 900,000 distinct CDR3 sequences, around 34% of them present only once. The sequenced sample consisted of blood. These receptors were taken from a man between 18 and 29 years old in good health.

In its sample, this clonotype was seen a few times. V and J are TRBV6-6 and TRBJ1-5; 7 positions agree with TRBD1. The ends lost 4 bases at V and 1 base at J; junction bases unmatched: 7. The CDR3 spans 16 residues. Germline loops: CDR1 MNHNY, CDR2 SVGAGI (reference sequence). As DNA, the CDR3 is TGTGCCAGCAGTTCCCCACAGGGGAAGAGCAATCAGCCCCAGCATTTT. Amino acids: CASSSPQGKSNQPQHF.

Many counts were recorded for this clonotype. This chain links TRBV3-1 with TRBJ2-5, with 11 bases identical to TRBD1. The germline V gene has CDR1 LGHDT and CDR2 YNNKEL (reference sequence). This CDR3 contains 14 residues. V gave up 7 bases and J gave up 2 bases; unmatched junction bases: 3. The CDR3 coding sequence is TGTGCCAGCACCTGGGACAGGGGGCAAGAGACCCAGTACTTC. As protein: CASTWDRGQETQYF.

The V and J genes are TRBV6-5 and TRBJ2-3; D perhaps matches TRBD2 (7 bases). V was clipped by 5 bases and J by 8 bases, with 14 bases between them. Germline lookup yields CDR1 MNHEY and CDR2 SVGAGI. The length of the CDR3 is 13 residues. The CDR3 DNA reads TGTGCCAGCAGTGCAACTAGGGGGGGTACGCAGTATTTT. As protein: CASSATRGGTQYF.

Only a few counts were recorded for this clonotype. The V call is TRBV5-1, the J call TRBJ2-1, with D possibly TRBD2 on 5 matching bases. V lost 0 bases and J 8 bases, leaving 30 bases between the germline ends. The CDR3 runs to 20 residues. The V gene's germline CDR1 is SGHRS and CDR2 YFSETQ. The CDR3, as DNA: TGCGCCAGCAGCTTGGATATCCGGGTTGGGCTAAGGTTTCGGGGTGATGAGCAGTTCTTC. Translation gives CASSLDIRVGLRFRGDEQFF.

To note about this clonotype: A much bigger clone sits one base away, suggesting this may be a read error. CDR3 sequence: CASSLSDFGPNYGYTF. In DNA form, the CDR3 reads TGTGCCAGCAGCTTGTCGGATTTCGGCCCTAACTATGGCTACACCTTC. The V call is TRBV5-6, the J call TRBJ1-2; D not resolved. The CDR3 has 16 amino acids. The V end was cut by 1 base, the J end by 0 bases, with 13 bases between. From germline, CDR1 is SGHDT and CDR2 YYEEEE.

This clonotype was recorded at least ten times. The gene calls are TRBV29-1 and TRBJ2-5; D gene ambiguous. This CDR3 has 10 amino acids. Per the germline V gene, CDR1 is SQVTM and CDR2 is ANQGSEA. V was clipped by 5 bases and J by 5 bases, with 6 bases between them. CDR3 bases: TGCAGCGTTAGGTTCGAGACCCAGTACTTC. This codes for CSVRFETQYF.

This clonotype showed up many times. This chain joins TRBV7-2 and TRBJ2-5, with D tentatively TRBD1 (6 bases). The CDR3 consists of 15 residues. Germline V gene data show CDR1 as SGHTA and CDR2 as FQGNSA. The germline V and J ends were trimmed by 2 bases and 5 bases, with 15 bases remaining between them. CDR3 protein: CASSLLGAKYETQYF. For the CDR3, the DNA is TGTGCCAGCAGCTTACTGGGGGCCAAATATGAGACCCAGTACTTC.

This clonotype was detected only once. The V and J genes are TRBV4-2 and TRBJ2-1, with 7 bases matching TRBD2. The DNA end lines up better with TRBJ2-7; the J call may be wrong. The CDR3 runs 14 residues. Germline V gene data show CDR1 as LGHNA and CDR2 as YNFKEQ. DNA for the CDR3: TGTGCCAGCAGCCAAGGGGACTACTCCTACGAGCAGTACTTC. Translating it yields CASSQGDYSYEQYF.

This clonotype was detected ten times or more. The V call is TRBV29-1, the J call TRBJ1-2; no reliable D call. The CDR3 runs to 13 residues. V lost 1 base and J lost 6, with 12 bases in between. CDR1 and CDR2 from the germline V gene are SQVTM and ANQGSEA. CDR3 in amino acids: CSVEGDYGDGYTF. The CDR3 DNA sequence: TGCAGCGTTGAAGGCGATTATGGGGATGGCTACACCTTC.

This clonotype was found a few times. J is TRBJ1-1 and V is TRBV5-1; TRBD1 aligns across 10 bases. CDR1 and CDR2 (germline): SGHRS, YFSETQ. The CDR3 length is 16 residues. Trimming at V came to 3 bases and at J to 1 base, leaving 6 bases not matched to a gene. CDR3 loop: CASSSWTGGRNTEAFF. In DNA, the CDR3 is TGCGCCAGCAGCTCCTGGACAGGGGGAAGGAACACTGAAGCTTTCTTT.

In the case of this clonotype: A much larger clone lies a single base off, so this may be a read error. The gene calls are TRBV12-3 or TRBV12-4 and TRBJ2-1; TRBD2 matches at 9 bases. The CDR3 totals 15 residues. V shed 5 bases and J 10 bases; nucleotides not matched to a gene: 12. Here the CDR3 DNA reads TGTGCCAGCAGTCCCCAACTAGCGGGTTGGCAGGAGCAGTTCTTC. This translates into CASSPQLAGWQEQFF.

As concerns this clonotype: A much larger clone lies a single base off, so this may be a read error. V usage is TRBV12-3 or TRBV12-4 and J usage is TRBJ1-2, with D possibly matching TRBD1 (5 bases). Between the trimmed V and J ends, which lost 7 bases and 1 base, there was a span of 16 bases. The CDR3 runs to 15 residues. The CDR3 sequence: CASKLWGEHNYGYTF. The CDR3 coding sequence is TGTGCCAGCAAACTTTGGGGGGAACATAACTATGGCTACACCTTC.

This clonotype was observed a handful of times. CDR3 sequence reads: CASRDSHNSPLHF. CDR3 DNA sequence: TGTGCCAGCAGGGACAGCCATAATTCACCCCTCCACTTT. The chain employs TRBV25-1 and TRBJ1-6, with D tentatively TRBD1 (6 bases). The germline CDR1 and CDR2 sequences are MGHDK and SYGVNS. Trimming took 6 bases from V and 5 from J, leaving 8 bases between them. The CDR3 totals 13 residues.

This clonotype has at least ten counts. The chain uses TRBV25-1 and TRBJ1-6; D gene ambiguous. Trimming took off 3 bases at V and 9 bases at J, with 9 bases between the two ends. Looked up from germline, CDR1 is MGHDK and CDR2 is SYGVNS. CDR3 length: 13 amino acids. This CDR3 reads CASSDIQLSPLHF. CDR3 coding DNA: TGTGCCAGCAGTGATATACAGCTTTCACCCCTCCACTTT.

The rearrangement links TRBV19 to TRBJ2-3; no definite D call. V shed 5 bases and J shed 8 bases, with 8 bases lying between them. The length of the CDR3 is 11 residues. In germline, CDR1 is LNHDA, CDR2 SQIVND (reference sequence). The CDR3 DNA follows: TGTGCCAGTAGTCGGGTTGGTACGCAGTATTTT. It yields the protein CASSRVGTQYF.

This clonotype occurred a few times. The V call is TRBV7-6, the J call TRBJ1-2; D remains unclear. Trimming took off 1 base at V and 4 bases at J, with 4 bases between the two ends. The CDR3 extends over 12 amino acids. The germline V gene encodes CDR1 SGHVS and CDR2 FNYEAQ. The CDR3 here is CASSLDFYGYTF. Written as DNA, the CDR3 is TGTGCCAGCAGCTTAGATTTCTATGGCTACACCTTC.

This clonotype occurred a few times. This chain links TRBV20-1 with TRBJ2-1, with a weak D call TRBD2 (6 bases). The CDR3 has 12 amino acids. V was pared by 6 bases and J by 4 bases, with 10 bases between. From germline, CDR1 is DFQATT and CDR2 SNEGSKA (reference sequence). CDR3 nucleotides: TGCAGTGCGACCGGGGGTTACAATGAGCAGTTCTTC. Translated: CSATGGYNEQFF.

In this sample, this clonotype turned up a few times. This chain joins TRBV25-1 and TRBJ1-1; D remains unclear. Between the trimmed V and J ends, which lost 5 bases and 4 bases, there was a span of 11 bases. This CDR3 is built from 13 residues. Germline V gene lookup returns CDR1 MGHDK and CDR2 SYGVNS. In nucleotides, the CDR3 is TGTGCCAGCAGTCGTGAGGTCGCCACTGAAGCTTTCTTT. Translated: CASSREVATEAFF.

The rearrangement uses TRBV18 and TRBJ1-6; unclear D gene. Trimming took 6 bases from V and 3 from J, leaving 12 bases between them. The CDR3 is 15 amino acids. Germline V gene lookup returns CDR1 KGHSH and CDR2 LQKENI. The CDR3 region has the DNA TGTGCCAGCTCGTCGTCTTGGGACTATAATTCACCCCTCCACTTT. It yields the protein CASSSSWDYNSPLHF.

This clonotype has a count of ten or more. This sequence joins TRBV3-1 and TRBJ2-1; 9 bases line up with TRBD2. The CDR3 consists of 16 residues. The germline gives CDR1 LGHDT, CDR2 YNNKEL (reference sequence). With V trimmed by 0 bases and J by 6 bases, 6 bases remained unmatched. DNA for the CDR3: TGTGCCAGCAGCCAAGATGTGGCTAGCGGGGTCAATGAGCAGTTCTTC. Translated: CASSQDVASGVNEQFF.

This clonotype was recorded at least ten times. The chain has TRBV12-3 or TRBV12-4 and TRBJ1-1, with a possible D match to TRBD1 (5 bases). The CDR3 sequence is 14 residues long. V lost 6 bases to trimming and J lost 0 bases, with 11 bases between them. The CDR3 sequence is CASRDRLLNTEAFF. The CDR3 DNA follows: TGTGCCAGCAGAGACAGACTATTGAACACTGAAGCTTTCTTT.

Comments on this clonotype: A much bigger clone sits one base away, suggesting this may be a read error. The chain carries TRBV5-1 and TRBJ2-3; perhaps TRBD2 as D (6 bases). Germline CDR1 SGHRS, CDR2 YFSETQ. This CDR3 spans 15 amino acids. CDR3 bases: TGCGCCAGCAACTTGCCGGGGGAAAGCACAGATACGCAGTATTTT. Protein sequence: CASNLPGESTDTQYF.

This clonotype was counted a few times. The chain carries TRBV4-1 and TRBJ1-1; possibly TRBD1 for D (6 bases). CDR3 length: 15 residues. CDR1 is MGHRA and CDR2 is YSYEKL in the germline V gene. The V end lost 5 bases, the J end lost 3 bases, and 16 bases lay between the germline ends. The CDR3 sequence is CASSVAKGGDTEAFF. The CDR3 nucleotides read TGCGCCAGCAGCGTGGCGAAAGGGGGTGACACTGAAGCTTTCTTT.

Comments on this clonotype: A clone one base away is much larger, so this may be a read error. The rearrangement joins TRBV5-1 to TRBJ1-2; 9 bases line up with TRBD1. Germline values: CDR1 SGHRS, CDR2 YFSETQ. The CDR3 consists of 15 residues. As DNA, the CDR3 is TGCGCCGGCAGCTTGGGCGACAGGGGGTACTATGGCTACACCTTC. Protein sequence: CAGSLGDRGYYGYTF.

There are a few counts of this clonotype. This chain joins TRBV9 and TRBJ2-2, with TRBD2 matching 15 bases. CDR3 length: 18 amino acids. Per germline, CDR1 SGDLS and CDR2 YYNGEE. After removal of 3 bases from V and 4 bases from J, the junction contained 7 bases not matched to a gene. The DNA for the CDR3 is TGTGCCAGCAGCGCCACAGGGACTAGCGGGGGGAGCACCGGGGAGCTGTTTTTT. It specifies CASSATGTSGGSTGELFF.

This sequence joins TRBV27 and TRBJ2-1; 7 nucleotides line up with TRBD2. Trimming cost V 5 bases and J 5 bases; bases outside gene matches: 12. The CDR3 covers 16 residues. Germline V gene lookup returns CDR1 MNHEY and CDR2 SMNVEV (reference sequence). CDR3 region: CASSPGLGGTHNEQFF. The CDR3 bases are TGTGCCAGCAGTCCCGGGTTGGGGGGGACTCACAATGAGCAGTTCTTC.

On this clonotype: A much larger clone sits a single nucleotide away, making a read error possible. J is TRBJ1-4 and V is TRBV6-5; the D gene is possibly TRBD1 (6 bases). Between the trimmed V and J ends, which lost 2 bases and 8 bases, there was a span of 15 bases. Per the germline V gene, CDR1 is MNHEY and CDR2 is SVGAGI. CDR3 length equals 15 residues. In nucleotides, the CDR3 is TGTGCCAGCAGTTACGTAGGGGGGGCGCGCGAAAAACTGTTTTTT. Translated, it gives CASSYVGGAREKLFF.

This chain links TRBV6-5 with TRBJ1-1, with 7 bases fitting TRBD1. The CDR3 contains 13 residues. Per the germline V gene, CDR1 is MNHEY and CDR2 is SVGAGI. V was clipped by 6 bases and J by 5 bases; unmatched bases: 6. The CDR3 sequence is CASRNRGSTEAFF. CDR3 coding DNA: TGTGCCAGCAGAAACAGGGGTTCGACTGAAGCTTTCTTT.

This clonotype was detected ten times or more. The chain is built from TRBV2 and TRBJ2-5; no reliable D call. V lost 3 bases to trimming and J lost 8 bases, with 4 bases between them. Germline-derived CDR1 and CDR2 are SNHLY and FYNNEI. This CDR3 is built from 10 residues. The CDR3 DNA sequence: TGTGCCAGCAGTGACAGTACCCAGTACTTC. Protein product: CASSDSTQYF.

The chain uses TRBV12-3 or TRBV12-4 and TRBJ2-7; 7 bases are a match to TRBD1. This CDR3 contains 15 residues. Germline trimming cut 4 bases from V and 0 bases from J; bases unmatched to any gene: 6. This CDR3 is CASSSYRDSSYEQYF. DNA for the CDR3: TGTGCCAGCAGTTCCTACCGGGACAGCTCCTACGAGCAGTACTTC.